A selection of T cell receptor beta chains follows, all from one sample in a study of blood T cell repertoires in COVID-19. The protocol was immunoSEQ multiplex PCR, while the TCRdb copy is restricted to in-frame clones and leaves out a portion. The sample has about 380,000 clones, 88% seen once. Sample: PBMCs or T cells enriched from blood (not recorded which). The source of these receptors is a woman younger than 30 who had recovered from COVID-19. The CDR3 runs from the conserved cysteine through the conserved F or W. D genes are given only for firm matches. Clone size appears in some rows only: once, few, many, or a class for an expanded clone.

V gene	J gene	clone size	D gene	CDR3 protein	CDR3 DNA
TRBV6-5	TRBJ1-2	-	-	CASSPQEGAYGYTF	TGTGCCAGCAGTCCTCAGGAGGGAGCCTATGGCTACACCTTC
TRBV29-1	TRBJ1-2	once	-	CSVGVWGEPRGYTF	TGCAGCGTTGGGGTGTGGGGGGAGCCGCGCGGCTACACCTTC
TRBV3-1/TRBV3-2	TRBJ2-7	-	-	CASSQEGALSYEQYF	TGTGCCAGCAGCCAAGAGGGGGCTCTCTCCTACGAGCAGTACTTC
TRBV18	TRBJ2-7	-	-	CASSPPEDFRYEQYF	TGTGCCAGCTCACCACCCGAAGATTTCCGGTACGAGCAGTACTTC
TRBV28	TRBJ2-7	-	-	CASLFRPGYEQYF	TGTGCCAGCCTCTTTCGGCCGGGATACGAGCAGTACTTC
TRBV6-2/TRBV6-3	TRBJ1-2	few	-	CASSSTVYGYTF	TGTGCCAGCAGTTCTACAGTTTATGGCTACACCTTC
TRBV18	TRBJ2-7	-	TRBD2	CASSPGGPPTEQYF	TGTGCCAGCTCCCCGGGGGGGCCACCTACGGAGCAGTACTTC
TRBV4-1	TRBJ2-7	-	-	CASSQGLPLEQYF	TGCGCCAGCAGCCAAGGGCTTCCCCTCGAGCAGTACTTC
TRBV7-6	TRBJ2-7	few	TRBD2	CASSLGSGLASYEQYF	TGTGCCAGCAGCTTAGGGTCGGGACTAGCGTCCTACGAGCAGTACTTC
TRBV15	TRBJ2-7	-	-	CATSRDWTRQYF	TGTGCCACCAGCAGAGATTGGACACGGCAGTACTTC
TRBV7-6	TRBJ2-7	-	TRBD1	CASSFGTGTYEQYF	TGTGCCAGCAGCTTCGGGACAGGAACCTACGAGCAGTACTTC
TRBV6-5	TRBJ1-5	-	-	CASGQRAGGNQPQHF	TGTGCCAGCGGACAGCGTGCAGGAGGCAATCAGCCCCAGCATTTT
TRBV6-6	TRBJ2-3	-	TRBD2	CASSRASGGARTDTQYF	TGTGCCAGCAGTCGGGCTAGCGGGGGGGCAAGGACAGATACGCAGTATTTT
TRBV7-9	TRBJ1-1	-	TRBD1	CATGQGLTEAFF	TGTGCCACAGGACAGGGTCTTACTGAAGCTTTCTTT
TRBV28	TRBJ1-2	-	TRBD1	CATQPPPGTGMGGYTF	TGTGCCACACAACCCCCCCCCGGGACAGGGATGGGCGGCTACACCTTC
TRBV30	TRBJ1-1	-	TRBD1	CAWSGGPGGLGTEAFF	TGTGCCTGGAGTGGCGGGCCAGGGGGCTTGGGCACTGAAGCTTTCTTT
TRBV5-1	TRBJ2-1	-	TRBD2	CASSLSLAGNEQFF	TGCGCCAGCAGCTTGTCGCTAGCGGGCAATGAGCAGTTCTTC
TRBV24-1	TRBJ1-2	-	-	CATSDFTRNYGYTF	TGTGCCACCAGTGATTTCACCCGGAACTATGGCTACACCTTC
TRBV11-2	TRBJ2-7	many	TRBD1	CASSSGTGFYEQYF	TGTGCCAGCAGCTCCGGGACAGGGTTCTACGAGCAGTACTTC
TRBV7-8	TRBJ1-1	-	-	CASSRTTNTEAFF	TGTGCCAGCAGCCGGACAACGAACACTGAAGCTTTCTTT
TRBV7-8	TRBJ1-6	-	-	CASSSAGGSPLHF	TGTGCCAGCAGCTCGGCGGGAGGATCACCCCTCCACTTT
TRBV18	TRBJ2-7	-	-	CASSPTDGYEQYF	TGTGCCAGCTCACCGACAGACGGCTACGAGCAGTACTTC
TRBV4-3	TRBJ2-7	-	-	CASSQEGTTEYEQYF	TGCGCCAGCAGCCAAGAGGGGACAACGGAATACGAGCAGTACTTC
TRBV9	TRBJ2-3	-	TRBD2	CASSVGSSGGTDTQYF	TGTGCCAGCAGCGTAGGATCTAGCGGGGGCACAGATACGCAGTATTTT
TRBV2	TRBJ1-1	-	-	CASRSGIEAFF	TGTGCCAGCAGATCCGGGATTGAAGCTTTCTTT
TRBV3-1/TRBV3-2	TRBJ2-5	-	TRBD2	CASSQSSLAGRETQYF	TGTGCCAGCAGCCAATCGTCCCTAGCGGGGCGGGAGACCCAGTACTTC
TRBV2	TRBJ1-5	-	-	CAGSYSNQPQHF	TGTGCCGGCAGTTATAGCAATCAGCCCCAGCATTTT
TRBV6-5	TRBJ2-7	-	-	CASSLAGREQYF	TGTGCCAGCAGTTTGGCAGGGCGCGAGCAGTACTTC
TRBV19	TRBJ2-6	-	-	CASSIGESGANVLTF	TGTGCCAGTAGTATCGGAGAGTCCGGGGCCAACGTCCTGACTTTC
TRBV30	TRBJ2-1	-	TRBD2	CAWSVPAGGPDEQFF	TGTGCCTGGAGTGTACCTGCGGGGGGGCCGGATGAGCAGTTCTTC
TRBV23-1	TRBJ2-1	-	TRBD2	CASSQPGLAGGPEQFF	TGCGCCAGCAGTCAGCCGGGACTAGCGGGGGGGCCTGAGCAGTTCTTC
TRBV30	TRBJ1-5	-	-	CAWSDTVYSNQPQHF	TGTGCCTGGAGTGATACAGTCTATAGCAATCAGCCCCAGCATTTT
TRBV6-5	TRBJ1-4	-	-	CASFPNRAYNEKLFF	TGTGCCAGCTTCCCGAACAGGGCGTATAATGAAAAACTGTTTTTT
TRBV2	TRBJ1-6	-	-	CASSVQGGNSPLHF	TGTGCCAGCAGTGTACAGGGTGGCAATTCACCCCTCCACTTT
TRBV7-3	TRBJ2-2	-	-	CASSFSDGTGELFF	TGTGCCAGCAGCTTTAGCGATGGCACCGGGGAGCTGTTTTTT
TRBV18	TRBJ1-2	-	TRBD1	CASSINGRGGNGYTF	TGTGCCAGCTCCATAAATGGGAGAGGGGGCAATGGCTACACCTTC
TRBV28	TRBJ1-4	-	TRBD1	CASRDRWSNEKLFF	TGTGCCAGCAGGGACAGGTGGTCTAATGAAAAACTGTTTTTT
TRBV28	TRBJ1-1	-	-	CASSPPAGTEAFF	TGTGCCAGCAGTCCCCCCGCGGGCACTGAAGCTTTCTTT